The 21 T cell receptor beta chains below come from one sample, sequenced in a study of T cells in Graves' hyperthyroidism and ophthalmopathy. The CDR3 regions of TCR beta were amplified from RNA transcripts. The TCR CDR3 first-round RT-PCR relied on the HTBI primer set. A single record per CDR3 protein comes from TCRdb applying MiXCR to the multiplex PCR reads. Here the sample spans about 210,000 distinct CDR3 sequences, 17% being singletons. Specimen: blood. Every receptor here comes from a man aged 45-65 years with Graves' hyperthyroidism.

The sample holds many counts of this clonotype. This chain connects TRBV11-2 to TRBJ2-5; D gene unclear. This CDR3 comprises 13 residues. Germline lookup yields CDR1 SGHAT and CDR2 FQNNGV. The V end lost 2 bases, the J end lost 2 bases, and 6 bases lay between the germline ends. The CDR3 spells CASSLYLQETQYF. CDR3 nucleotide sequence: TGTGCCAGCAGCTTATACCTACAAGAGACCCAGTACTTC.

In this sample, this clonotype turned up many times. The CDR3 DNA is TGTGCCAGCAGATGGACTGGAGCCACAGATACGCAGTATTTT. Translation: CASRWTGATDTQYF. The rearrangement links TRBV6-1 to TRBJ2-3, with a tentative D call TRBD2 (5 bases). The CDR3 length is 14 residues. Germline assignment: CDR1 MNHNS and CDR2 SASEGT. Trimming shortened V by 6 bases and J by 2 bases, and 12 bases separated the two germline ends.

This clonotype has a count of ten or more. The chain uses TRBV7-9 and TRBJ2-3; D is undetermined. The CDR3 extends over 11 amino acids. The germline gives CDR1 SEHNR, CDR2 FQNEAQ (reference sequence). V dropped 1 base and J dropped 11 bases, with 7 bases sitting between them. The CDR3 here is CASSLGIGQYF. The CDR3 region has the DNA TGTGCCAGCAGCTTAGGTATCGGGCAGTATTTT.

This sequence joins TRBV6-1 and TRBJ1-2, with D hard to call. Trimming removed 1 base at V and 4 bases at J, with 10 bases between. CDR3 length: 14 amino acids. Germline CDR1 is MNHNS and CDR2 is SASEGT. CDR3 sequence: CASSEVYTSYGYTF. CDR3 in DNA: TGTGCCAGCAGTGAAGTCTACACAAGCTATGGCTACACCTTC.

This chain joins TRBV12-3 or TRBV12-4 and TRBJ2-2; TRBD2 matches at 7 bases. J lost 8 bases, V lost 7 bases, and 16 bases had no gene match. The CDR3 is 16 residues long. CDR3 amino acids: CASTGGSGTGGGELFF. The CDR3 coding sequence is TGTGCCAGCACCGGGGGAAGCGGGACCGGTGGTGGGGAGCTGTTTTTT.

This chain uses TRBV12-5 with TRBJ2-1, with D unclear. This CDR3 is 9 amino acids long. The V end was cut by 2 bases, the J end by 15 bases, with 5 bases between. Per germline, CDR1 LGHNT and CDR2 FRNRAP. The CDR3 reads CASGLPSFF. CDR3 DNA: TGTGCTAGTGGTTTGCCTTCGTTCTTC.

The rearrangement uses TRBV20-1 and TRBJ2-1; 10 bases are a match to TRBD2. Germline V gene data show CDR1 as DFQATT and CDR2 as SNEGSKA (reference sequence). The CDR3 length is 16 residues. J lost 4 bases, V lost 0 bases, and 6 bases had no gene match. CDR3 protein: CSAREFGLADYNEQFF. In DNA form, the CDR3 reads TGCAGTGCTAGAGAGTTTGGACTAGCGGATTACAATGAGCAGTTCTTC.

In its sample, this clonotype was seen a few times. A read error may explain this, as a much larger clone is one base away. The rearrangement links TRBV7-9 to TRBJ2-7, with 11 positions matching TRBD2. CDR1 and CDR2 (germline): SEHNR, FQNEAQ (reference sequence). This CDR3 has 15 amino acids. V gave up 5 bases and J gave up 6 bases; unmatched junction bases: 9. The CDR3 sequence is CASSRGTSGACEQYF. Here the CDR3 DNA reads TGTGCCAGCAGCCGCGGGACTAGCGGTGCCTGCGAGCAGTACTTC.

This clonotype was seen repeatedly, ten times or more. Here the CDR3 reads CASSPGVNEQFF. The CDR3 DNA sequence: TGTGCCAGCTCACCCGGGGTCAATGAGCAGTTCTTC. This chain connects TRBV18 to TRBJ2-1; D may be TRBD2 (5 bases). The CDR3 sequence is 12 residues long. The germline V and J ends were trimmed by 3 bases and 6 bases, with 6 bases remaining between them. The germline V gene has CDR1 KGHSH and CDR2 LQKENI.

This clonotype has ten or more counts. The chain combines TRBV24-1 with TRBJ2-3; 7 nucleotides agree with TRBD2. Losses at the gene ends were 12 bases for V and 2 bases for J; bases not matched to a gene: 4. Germline V lookup: CDR1 KGHDR, CDR2 SFDVKD. The CDR3 spans 12 residues. CDR3 loop: CAASGTTDTQYF. The CDR3 DNA reads TGTGCCGCTAGCGGAACCACAGATACGCAGTATTTT.

The J gene is TRBJ1-3, the V gene TRBV28; D is perhaps TRBD1 (5 bases). CDR3 length: 13 amino acids. Germline V gene sequence: CDR1 MDHEN, CDR2 SYDVKM. Trimming left V 11 bases short and J 1 base short, with 12 bases between. The CDR3 loop is CAGIQGSGNTIYF. The DNA of the CDR3 is TGTGCCGGCATTCAGGGATCTGGAAACACCATATATTTT.

This clonotype was recorded many times. The J gene is TRBJ2-5, the V gene TRBV7-2; TRBD1 might be the D (6 bases). The CDR3 contains 13 residues. Trimming removed 5 bases at V and 5 bases at J, with 12 bases between. Looked up from germline, CDR1 is SGHTA and CDR2 is FQGNSA. CDR3 in amino acids: CASSTGTWETQYF. The CDR3 nucleotides read TGTGCCAGCAGCACAGGGACCTGGGAGACCCAGTACTTC. Combining the CDR3 with reference TRBV7-2 and TRBJ2-5 gives the whole variable domain GAGVSQSPSNKVTEKGKDVELRCDPISGHTALYWYRQSLGQGLEFLIYFQGNSAPDKSGLPSDRFSAERTGGSVSTLTIQRTQQEDSAVYLCASSTGTWETQYFGPGTRLLVL.

This clonotype showed up just a few times. The chain uses TRBV5-1 and TRBJ2-7; 9 bases are a match to TRBD1. CDR1 and CDR2 from the germline V gene are SGHRS and YFSETQ. Losses at the gene ends were 4 bases for V and 6 bases for J; bases not matched to a gene: 8. This CDR3 is 14 amino acids long. CDR3 sequence reads: CASSDGTGISEQYF. The CDR3 DNA reads as TGCGCCAGCAGCGATGGGACAGGGATTAGCGAGCAGTACTTC.

Of note for this clonotype: Its ends do not fully match the called genes, so a read error is possible. This rearrangement joins TRBV12-3 or TRBV12-4 to TRBJ2-7, with 7 bases aligning to TRBD2. This CDR3 is built from 15 residues. The CDR3 nucleotides are TGTGCCAGCAGCCTCGGGCTATGGACTAGTGACGAGCGGTACTTC. This codes for CASSLGLWTSDERYF.

As to this clonotype: A read error may explain this, as a much larger clone is one base away. The V gene is TRBV27, the J gene TRBJ2-7, with D possibly TRBD1 on 6 matching bases. Germline assignment: CDR1 MNHEY and CDR2 SMNVEV (reference sequence). This CDR3 is 16 amino acids long. The V end lost 5 bases, the J end lost 5 bases, and 22 bases lay between the germline ends. DNA of the CDR3: TGTGCCAGCAGTGAAGACTCCGGGACAAATTCTCACGAGCAGTACTTC. Translating it yields CASSEDSGTNSHEQYF.

This clonotype appeared many times. The V and J genes are TRBV13 and TRBJ2-7; 12 nucleotides agree with TRBD2. After removal of 3 bases from V and 5 bases from J, the junction contained 5 bases not matched to a gene. CDR1 and CDR2 from the germline V gene are PRHDT and FYEKMQ (reference sequence). The length of the CDR3 is 15 residues. The CDR3 nucleotides are TGTGCCAGCAGCTTGACTAGCGGGAGTCCCCACGAGCAGTACTTC. Its translation: CASSLTSGSPHEQYF.

This clonotype showed up many times. The rearrangement joins TRBV11-2 to TRBJ2-7; D may be TRBD1 (6 bases). Looked up from germline, CDR1 is SGHAT and CDR2 is FQNNGV. Deletions cut 4 bases from V and 0 bases from J, with 13 bases between. This CDR3 contains 15 residues. The CDR3 loop is CASSSIRDNSYEQYF. The CDR3 DNA reads as TGTGCCAGCAGCTCAATCCGGGACAACTCCTACGAGCAGTACTTC.

This clonotype has just a few counts. The chain carries TRBV20-1 and TRBJ1-6; TRBD1 is a possible D gene (6 bases). Germline V gene data show CDR1 as DFQATT and CDR2 as SNEGSKA (reference sequence). The CDR3 sequence is 12 residues long. The ends were cut back, 7 bases at V and 5 bases at J, with 9 bases in the middle. As DNA, the CDR3 is TGCAGTGGTCAGGGGAATAATTCACCCCTCCACTTT. Its protein product is CSGQGNNSPLHF.

A few counts support this clonotype. The J gene is TRBJ2-1, the V gene TRBV15; 8 positions agree with TRBD1. The V and J ends lost 4 bases and 1 base, in that order; junction bases with no gene match: 3. CDR3 length: 15 amino acids. Germline V CDR1 and CDR2: LNHNV, YYDKDF (reference sequence). The CDR3 here is CATSKTGESYNEQFF. The CDR3, as DNA: TGTGCCACCAGCAAGACAGGGGAGTCCTACAATGAGCAGTTCTTC.

This clonotype was counted only a few times. The rearrangement uses TRBV15 and TRBJ1-5; the D gene is possibly TRBD1 (5 bases). V was shortened by 3 bases and J by 0 bases, with 9 bases between the two germline ends. This CDR3 region has 15 residues. CDR1 is LNHNV and CDR2 is YYDKDF in the germline V gene (reference sequence). Here the CDR3 DNA reads TGTGCCACCAGCAGGCGACAGAATAGCAATCAGCCCCAGCATTTT. Translation gives CATSRRQNSNQPQHF.

This clonotype has more than one count but fewer than ten. The V call is TRBV24-1, the J call TRBJ2-2; D possibly matches TRBD1 or TRBD2 (5 bases each). The CDR3 runs 16 residues. CDR1 is KGHDR, CDR2 SFDVKD, per germline. Between the trimmed V and J ends, which lost 0 bases and 3 bases, there was a span of 10 bases. Written as DNA, the CDR3 is TGTGCCACCAGTGATTTGGCAGGGACCGACACCGGGGAGCTGTTTTTT. It encodes CATSDLAGTDTGELFF.